The sequence of this T cell receptor beta chain was determined in a study of response to subunit inactivated influenza vaccine. General study findings and limits: There was a suggestion from the authors that each seasonal influenza vaccination recruits few new T cells.

TCRdb re-called the RT-PCR reads with MiXCR, one entry per CDR3 protein. The table includes 530,000 or so distinct CDR3 sequences, 25% detected once. Details on this clonotype: The antigen is unknown.

The CDR3 is made up of 14 amino acids. The V segment lost 1 base and the J segment 1 base; nucleotides outside the gene matches: 4. The V gene's germline CDR1 is DFQATT and CDR2 SNEGSKA (reference sequence). This sequence originates from a man in his fifties who received an inactivated influenza vaccine. The source material was CD4+ T cells sorted from PBMCs, sampled more than 4 days after vaccination. V gene TRBV20-1 combines with J gene TRBJ2-7; TRBD2 aligns across 7 bases. This chain's CDR3 is CSARGVAGSYEQYF. The CDR3 DNA is TGCAGTGCTAGAGGGGTAGCGGGTTCCTACGAGCAGTACTTC.